Reported below is one T cell receptor beta chain. What it recognizes is unknown. This sample is drawn from a study of OX40 agonist ivuxolimab in advanced cancers. The study, taken as a whole, reports: Dosing at 0.1 to 3.0 mg/kg was accompanied by clonal expansion of CD4+ and CD8+ blood T cells by week 6. Relatively little clonal expansion, among the lowest observed, appeared in partial responders at 0.1-3.0 mg/kg. Mean expanded clone counts were higher in CD8+ than CD4+ T cells.

Libraries were prepared by immunoSEQ multiplex PCR; TCRdb keeps only in-frame clonotypes and omits some of them. The sample holds approximately 12,000 clones; 70% to 75% are singletons and the top ten take roughly 29%. Collection of blood occurred at baseline, at cycle 4 day 1, and at cycle 7 day 1. CDR3 size: 17 residues. The germline CDR1 and CDR2 sequences are SEHNR and FQNEAQ (reference sequence). The V end was cut by 4 bases, the J end by 0 bases, with 16 bases between. The source was CD4+ or CD8+ T cells sorted from blood, collected in a trial of the OX40 agonist ivuxolimab. This TCR came from an adult with an advanced solid tumor such as melanoma, head and neck, liver or kidney cancer. The chain combines TRBV7-9 with TRBJ1-5; D unresolved. Here the CDR3 reads CASSSGREWNSNQPQHF. For the CDR3, the DNA is TGTGCCAGCAGCTCAGGTCGAGAGTGGAATAGCAATCAGCCCCAGCATTTT.